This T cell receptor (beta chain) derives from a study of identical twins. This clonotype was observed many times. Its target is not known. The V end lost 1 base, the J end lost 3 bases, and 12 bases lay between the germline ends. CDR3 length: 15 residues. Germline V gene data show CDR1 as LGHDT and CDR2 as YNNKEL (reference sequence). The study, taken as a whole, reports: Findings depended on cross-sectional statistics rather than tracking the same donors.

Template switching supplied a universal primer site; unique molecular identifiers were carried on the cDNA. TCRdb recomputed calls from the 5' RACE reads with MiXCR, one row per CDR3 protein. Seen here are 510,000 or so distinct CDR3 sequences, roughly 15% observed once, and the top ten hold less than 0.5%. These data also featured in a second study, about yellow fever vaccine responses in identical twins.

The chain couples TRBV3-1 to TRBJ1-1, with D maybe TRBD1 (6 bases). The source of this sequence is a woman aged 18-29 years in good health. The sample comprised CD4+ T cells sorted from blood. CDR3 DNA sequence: TGTGCCAGCAGCCAAGGCGCTGGGGGGCACACTGAAGCTTTCTTT. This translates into CASSQGAGGHTEAFF.